One and the same sample provided the 6 T cell receptor beta chains below, sequenced in a study of blood T cells in healthy people across ages. With a J-beta primer mix and a sample-barcoded 5' primer, a second PCR ran about 7 to 12 cycles. TCRdb re-derived calls from the 5' RACE reads in MiXCR, one entry per CDR3 protein. This table has over 1,500,000 distinct CDR3 sequences, roughly 43% appearing once. Sequenced material: blood. The receptor set was obtained from a human donor in good health.

The rearrangement uses TRBV4-1 and TRBJ2-3, with D possibly TRBD2 on 5 matching bases. CDR3 size: 15 residues. Trimming cost V 7 bases and J 0 bases, with 14 bases left between them. Germline V gives CDR1 MGHRA, CDR2 YSYEKL. Here the CDR3 reads CASMGTRQSTDTQYF. DNA of the CDR3: TGCGCCAGCATGGGAACTAGGCAAAGCACAGATACGCAGTATTTT.

A few counts support this clonotype. V and J are TRBV6-2 or TRBV6-3 and TRBJ1-2; D ambiguous. V lost 6 bases and J lost 4, with 9 bases in between. Germline V CDR1 and CDR2: MNHEY, SVGEGT. This CDR3 has 12 amino acids. The CDR3 loop reads CASSRTSYGYTF. The DNA of the CDR3 is TGTGCCAGCAGCCGGACGAGCTATGGCTACACCTTC.

The gene calls are TRBV29-1 and TRBJ1-2; D ambiguous. Germline V gene data show CDR1 as SQVTM and CDR2 as ANQGSEA. V lost 4 bases to trimming and J lost 6 bases, with 9 bases between them. This CDR3 region has 11 residues. DNA of the CDR3: TGCAGCGTTGCGGGGAATGATGGCTACACCTTC. Its protein product is CSVAGNDGYTF.

This clonotype was counted a few times. Its ends do not fully match the called genes, so a read error is possible. V gene TRBV28 combines with J gene TRBJ2-4, with 7 bases matching TRBD1. The last part of the DNA fits TRBJ2-7 better; the J call may be wrong. This CDR3 has 15 amino acids. Germline lookup yields CDR1 MDHEN and CDR2 SYDVKM. CDR3 coding DNA: TGTGTCAGCAGTTCCCGACAGGGACGGAGCTACGAGCAGTACTTC. Protein sequence: CVSSSRQGRSYEQYF.

As for this clonotype: With a much larger clone just one base away, this may be a read error. V is TRBV4-2 and J is TRBJ2-3; 7 nucleotides align to TRBD2. The CDR3 is 18 amino acids. The germline CDR1 and CDR2 sequences are LGHNA and YNFKEQ. The CDR3 DNA is TGTGCCAGCAGCCAAGATAACGGTCCAGCGGGGTCCACAGCTACGCAGTATTTT. This encodes CASSQDNGPAGSTATQYF.

V gene TRBV9 combines with J gene TRBJ2-7, with 7 bases fitting TRBD1. The CDR3 consists of 15 residues. Looked up from germline, CDR1 is SGDLS and CDR2 is YYNGEE. After removal of 4 bases from V and 1 base from J, the junction contained 8 bases not matched to a gene. The CDR3 bases are TGTGCCAGCAGCCCACGACGGGACAGATCCTACGAGCAGTACTTC. It yields the protein CASSPRRDRSYEQYF.